One and the same sample provided the 32 T cell receptor beta chains below, sequenced in a study of T cells expressing NK-cell markers. TCRdb derives one entry per CDR3 protein from the 5' RACE reads, leaving out DNA. The data show over 100,000 distinct CDR3 sequences, and the top ten clones hold around a sixth. The sequenced material came from blood T cells: a sorted CD56 or NKG2C T cell subset, CD4+ or CD8+ T cells, or bulk PBMC T cells (not recorded which). These receptors all come from a woman aged 18-69 years in good health.

The chain is built from TRBV7-8 and TRBJ2-7; TCRdb outputs TRBD1, but without DNA this stays unchecked. The CDR3 is made up of 12 amino acids. Germline V gene data show CDR1 as SGHVS and CDR2 as FQNEAQ. The CDR3 spells CASSFPDYEQYF.

The chain carries TRBV5-1 and TRBJ1-1; the D call of TRBD1 rests on TCRdb alone, since no DNA is present to check it. Germline loops: CDR1 SGHRS, CDR2 YFSETQ. CDR3 length equals 15 residues. CDR3 loop: CASSPGGQGYGEAFF.

The rearrangement joins TRBV20-1 to TRBJ2-3; as DNA is missing, the TRBD2 call by TCRdb cannot be tested. Germline CDR1 and CDR2: DFQATT and SNEGSKA (reference sequence). The CDR3 spans 16 residues. CDR3 loop: CSAPGPRVRRADTQYF.

V usage is TRBV7-9 and J usage is TRBJ2-1; the TCRdb call, TRBD2, lacks DNA for checking. This CDR3 has 16 residues. Germline CDR1 is SEHNR and CDR2 is FQNEAQ (reference sequence). The CDR3 here is CASSALGTSIINEQFF.

The rearrangement joins TRBV27 to TRBJ1-6; TCRdb selects TRBD1, and the lack of DNA leaves this call unchecked. Germline V gene data show CDR1 as MNHEY and CDR2 as SMNVEV (reference sequence). The CDR3 sequence is 12 residues long. This chain's CDR3 is CASSTQGGPLHF.

V and J are TRBV20-1 and TRBJ1-1; the TCRdb D gene call, TRBD1, has no DNA to confirm it. The CDR3 runs 14 residues. Germline V gives CDR1 DFQATT, CDR2 SNEGSKA (reference sequence). Here the CDR3 reads CSADTGQGNTEAFF.

The chain is built from TRBV11-2 and TRBJ2-3; TCRdb selects TRBD1, and the lack of DNA leaves this call unchecked. The CDR3 consists of 16 residues. CDR1 is SGHAT and CDR2 is FQNNGV in the germline V gene. CDR3 sequence reads: CASSLFGITSTDTQYF.

The chain uses TRBV12-3 or TRBV12-4 and TRBJ2-1; TCRdb indicates TRBD1, and absent DNA this call remains unverified. This CDR3 spans 12 amino acids. CDR3 in amino acids: CASRGTYNEQFF.

The chain employs TRBV20-1 and TRBJ2-1; TCRdb names TRBD2, which stays unverified in the absence of DNA. This CDR3 comprises 14 residues. The germline V gene encodes CDR1 DFQATT and CDR2 SNEGSKA (reference sequence). The CDR3 region is CSARGGLAGNEQFF.

The genes are TRBV29-1 and TRBJ2-6. The germline V gene has CDR1 SQVTM and CDR2 ANQGSEA. The CDR3 is 17 amino acids. CDR3: CSVEAVLLGSGANVLTF.

The rearrangement joins TRBV4-1 to TRBJ2-7; the D call of TRBD2 rests on TCRdb alone, since no DNA is present to check it. CDR3 size: 17 residues. Germline assignment: CDR1 MGHRA and CDR2 YSYEKL. The CDR3 is CASSQDESGTTGSEQYF.

V is TRBV27 and J is TRBJ2-7; TCRdb's assignment of TRBD1 cannot be checked, as there is no DNA. Germline CDR1 is MNHEY and CDR2 is SMNVEV (reference sequence). CDR3 length: 13 residues. The CDR3 loop reads CASSMSQGFEQYF.

The J gene is TRBJ1-6, the V gene TRBV11-2; absent DNA, TCRdb's TRBD1 call cannot be checked. The CDR3 is 16 amino acids. CDR1 and CDR2 (germline): SGHAT, FQNNGV. CDR3 protein: CASSLDGRQGYSPLHF.

The V and J genes are TRBV5-6 and TRBJ2-3; checking the TCRdb D call of TRBD1 is not possible without DNA. Germline-derived CDR1 and CDR2 are SGHDT and YYEEEE. This CDR3 has 19 amino acids. The CDR3 here is CASSLERLRSGGYTDTQYF.

The genes are TRBV4-2 and TRBJ2-5. Looked up from germline, CDR1 is LGHNA and CDR2 is YNFKEQ. This CDR3 has 14 amino acids. The CDR3: CASSQGGVGETQYF.

The chain has TRBV7-9 and TRBJ2-3. CDR3 length: 11 amino acids. From germline, CDR1 is SEHNR and CDR2 FQNEAQ (reference sequence). The CDR3 sequence is CASSQPDTQYF.

CDR3 amino acids: CSASGYFRDSPYEQYF. The chain combines TRBV20-1 with TRBJ2-7; TCRdb gives TRBD1 as the D gene, but with no DNA this cannot be confirmed. The CDR3 is made up of 16 amino acids. CDR1 is DFQATT and CDR2 is SNEGSKA in the germline V gene (reference sequence).

The J gene is TRBJ2-2, the V gene TRBV7-9. The CDR3 sequence is 15 residues long. Germline CDR1 SEHNR, CDR2 FQNEAQ (reference sequence). CDR3 protein: CASSSTTANTGELFF.

This sequence joins TRBV29-1 and TRBJ1-1; TCRdb lists TRBD1, though no DNA is available to test this call. Germline-derived CDR1 and CDR2 are SQVTM and ANQGSEA. The CDR3 is 13 residues long. The CDR3 region is CSAVDRMNTEAFF.

V and J are TRBV11-1 and TRBJ2-1; TCRdb names TRBD1, which stays unverified in the absence of DNA. Germline-derived CDR1 and CDR2 are SGHAT and FQDESV (reference sequence). This CDR3 has 18 amino acids. CDR3 amino acids: CASSLPRGGLSSYNEQFF.

The V and J genes are TRBV15 and TRBJ1-1. The CDR3 length is 13 residues. Germline V gene data show CDR1 as LNHNV and CDR2 as YYDKDF (reference sequence). The CDR3 region is CATSREEGAEAFF.

The CDR3 reads CASSLAGTSGSYNEQFF. The gene calls are TRBV7-8 and TRBJ2-1; lacking DNA, the TRBD2 call made by TCRdb goes unchecked. The length of the CDR3 is 17 residues. Germline V CDR1 and CDR2: SGHVS, FQNEAQ.

The V gene is TRBV3-1, the J gene TRBJ2-2; TCRdb selects TRBD1, and the lack of DNA leaves this call unchecked. This CDR3 has 15 residues. CDR1 is LGHDT, CDR2 YNNKEL, per germline (reference sequence). The CDR3 spells CASSPDTHPAGELFF.

The V and J genes are TRBV6-5 and TRBJ2-2; TCRdb names TRBD1, which stays unverified in the absence of DNA. CDR1 is MNHEY, CDR2 SVGAGI, per germline. This CDR3 spans 16 amino acids. CDR3 region: CASSYLGTGVTGELFF.

The chain uses TRBV29-1 and TRBJ2-1; TCRdb picks TRBD1, but there is no DNA to check that call. The CDR3 spans 13 residues. Germline lookup yields CDR1 SQVTM and CDR2 ANQGSEA. CDR3: CSGTGTGGNEQFF.

This sequence joins TRBV7-9 and TRBJ2-3. The germline CDR1 and CDR2 sequences are SEHNR and FQNEAQ (reference sequence). The CDR3 consists of 13 residues. CDR3 sequence reads: CASSSQNTDTQYF.

V gene TRBV24-1 combines with J gene TRBJ1-5. The CDR3 is 12 amino acids. The V gene's germline CDR1 is KGHDR and CDR2 SFDVKD. CDR3 in amino acids: CATSDLGEPQHF.

The chain couples TRBV4-1 to TRBJ1-5; the TCRdb call, TRBD1, lacks DNA for checking. Looked up from germline, CDR1 is MGHRA and CDR2 is YSYEKL. The CDR3 has 15 amino acids. The chain's CDR3 is CASSQVGGTGQPQHF.

The chain employs TRBV2 and TRBJ2-3; TCRdb's assignment of TRBD1 cannot be checked, as there is no DNA. CDR3 size: 13 residues. Germline values: CDR1 SNHLY, CDR2 FYNNEI. This CDR3 reads CASSEDPQHLVDF.

CDR3: CASSAAGTASYNEQFF. The rearrangement links TRBV7-9 to TRBJ2-1; TCRdb returns TRBD1, unconfirmable since there is no DNA. CDR1 and CDR2 from the germline V gene are SEHNR and FQNEAQ (reference sequence). This CDR3 has 16 residues.

The chain combines TRBV6-5 with TRBJ2-5. Germline CDR1 reads MNHEY; CDR2 reads SVGAGI. The CDR3 spans 14 residues. CDR3 protein: CASSYSRLEETQYF.

V usage is TRBV19 and J usage is TRBJ2-4; the D call of TRBD2 rests on TCRdb alone, since no DNA is present to check it. This CDR3 comprises 16 residues. Germline V gene lookup returns CDR1 LNHDA and CDR2 SQIVND (reference sequence). CDR3: CASSPTSGTWGNIQYF. The variable domain in full, completed from reference TRBV19 and TRBJ2-4, reads DGGITQSPKYLFRKEGQNVTLSCEQNLNHDAMYWYRQDPGQGLRLIYYSQIVNDFQKGDIAEGYSVSREKKESFPLTVTSAQKNPTAFYLCASSPTSGTWGNIQYFGAGTRLSVL.